The present T cell receptor beta chain was sequenced within a study of pediatric ulcerative colitis. The study's findings and limits: Blood-rectal clonal overlap within each person was significantly higher in ulcerative colitis patients than controls.

The survey-level immunoSEQ assay was used. This table comes from immunoSEQ multiplex PCR, and its TCRdb copy is limited to in-frame clones, with some not included. The repertoire consists of roughly 25,000 clones, with approximately 71% occurring once and the leading ten covering approximately 8%. This CDR3 region has 17 residues. Germline CDR1 reads LNHDA; CDR2 reads SQIVND (reference sequence). Trimming shortened V by 7 bases and J by 4 bases, and 22 bases separated the two germline ends. On this clone itself: What it binds is not known.

The rectum was sampled with one to two pinch biopsies at colonoscopy. No immunosuppressive drugs were given to ulcerative colitis patients before diagnostic colonoscopy. The chain recombines TRBV19 with TRBJ2-2; D might be TRBD1 or TRBD2, each matching 6 bases. The clonotype originates from a boy younger than 18 with severe ulcerative colitis. Sequencing was performed on gut tissue. This CDR3 is CASNLGGTFRSTGELFF. The CDR3 DNA reads TGTGCCAGTAACCTAGGGGGGACCTTCCGGTCCACCGGGGAGCTGTTTTTT. Full variable domain (outside the CDR3, taken from reference TRBV19 and TRBJ2-2): DGGITQSPKYLFRKEGQNVTLSCEQNLNHDAMYWYRQDPGQGLRLIYYSQIVNDFQKGDIAEGYSVSREKKESFPLTVTSAQKNPTAFYLCASNLGGTFRSTGELFFGEGSRLTVL.